The 10 T cell receptor beta chains listed next were all sequenced from one sample in a study of T cell changes during pregnancy in multiple sclerosis. The repertoire was sequenced with immunoSEQ multiplex PCR; TCRdb's copy has only in-frame clones and lacks some. The top ten hold under 3.5% of the sample, which has around 53,000 clones, over 85% seen once. Sample: CD8+ T cells from peripheral blood mononuclear cells, taken before pregnancy. The receptor set was obtained from a female donor with multiple sclerosis, enrolled in a pregnancy study.

V gene TRBV4-3 combines with J gene TRBJ1-6; the D is unclear. This CDR3 is 13 amino acids long. V lost 0 bases and J lost 16, with 13 bases in between. Germline values: CDR1 LGHNA, CDR2 YSLEER. In DNA form, the CDR3 reads TGCGCCAGCAGCCAAGATTTGGCGGGTCAGCTCCACTTT. Protein product: CASSQDLAGQLHF.

The genes are TRBV2 and TRBJ1-2; D might be TRBD1 (6 bases). Germline assignment: CDR1 SNHLY and CDR2 FYNNEI. V was trimmed by 9 bases and J by 4 bases, leaving 12 bases between them. The CDR3 sequence is 12 residues long. The CDR3 loop is CARISGAYGYTF. In DNA form, the CDR3 reads TGTGCCAGGATCTCAGGGGCCTATGGCTACACCTTC.

This clone showed up just once. The chain has TRBV4-2 and TRBJ2-1; 9 nucleotides agree with TRBD2. Per the germline V gene, CDR1 is LGHNA and CDR2 is YNFKEQ. V was clipped by 0 bases and J by 7 bases; unmatched bases: 16. The CDR3 has 19 residues. CDR3: CASSQDPPLAGALGNEQFF. The CDR3, as DNA: TGTGCCAGCAGCCAAGACCCCCCTTTAGCGGGGGCGCTAGGGAATGAGCAGTTCTTC.

The V and J genes are TRBV2 and TRBJ1-2; 7 nucleotides agree with TRBD1. The V and J ends lost 5 bases and 8 bases, in that order; junction bases with no gene match: 14. The length of the CDR3 is 15 residues. CDR1 is SNHLY and CDR2 is FYNNEI in the germline V gene. The CDR3 nucleotides read TGTGCCAGCAGTCCCGAGCGTGGACAGGCCGTGGGCTACACCTTC. Protein: CASSPERGQAVGYTF.

The chain joins TRBV7-3 to TRBJ1-1; D gene unclear. The CDR3 is 13 amino acids. The germline V and J ends were trimmed by 4 bases and 4 bases, with 10 bases remaining between them. From germline, CDR1 is SGHTA and CDR2 FQGTGA. The CDR3 is CASSSETSTEAFF. For the CDR3, the DNA is TGTGCCAGCAGCTCGGAGACTAGCACTGAAGCTTTCTTT.

This clone was detected only once. This chain links TRBV7-3 with TRBJ2-1; 8 nucleotides agree with TRBD2. The CDR3 extends over 14 amino acids. Germline CDR1 is SGHTA and CDR2 is FQGTGA. The V and J ends lost 5 bases and 8 bases, in that order; junction bases with no gene match: 8. The CDR3 coding sequence is TGTGCCAGCAGCAGGGCGGGGGGCGGCGATGAGCAGTTCTTC. As protein: CASSRAGGGDEQFF. Full variable domain (missing parts from reference TRBV7-3 and TRBJ2-1): GAGVSQTPSNKVTEKGKYVELRCDPISGHTALYWYRQSLGQGPEFLIYFQGTGAADDSGLPNDRFFAVRPEGSVSTLKIQRTERGDSAVYLCASSRAGGGDEQFFGPGTRLTVL.

The chain joins TRBV7-9 to TRBJ2-3; the D gene is possibly TRBD2 (5 bases). Germline V lookup: CDR1 SEHNR, CDR2 FQNEAQ (reference sequence). The CDR3 runs to 16 residues. The germline V and J ends were trimmed by 4 bases and 1 base, with 15 bases remaining between them. The CDR3 DNA follows: TGTGCCAGCAGCTCTGAGGACTCCCCAGGCACAGATACGCAGTATTTT. This gives the protein CASSSEDSPGTDTQYF.

This chain connects TRBV19 to TRBJ2-5; no reliable D call. Deletions cut 3 bases from V and 1 base from J, with 12 bases between. The CDR3 length is 15 residues. Germline CDR1 LNHDA, CDR2 SQIVND (reference sequence). Written as DNA, the CDR3 is TGTGCCAGTAGTATTGTCAGTTCCTTCCAAGAGACCCAGTACTTC. It specifies CASSIVSSFQETQYF.

The chain combines TRBV19 with TRBJ1-1; 7 bases line up with TRBD1. With 10 bases clipped from V and 8 bases from J, the junction kept 4 bases outside the gene matches. From germline, CDR1 is LNHDA and CDR2 SQIVND (reference sequence). The length of the CDR3 is 10 residues. CDR3 coding DNA: TGTGCCACCAGGGGGGAGGAAGCTTTCTTT. Amino acid sequence: CATRGEEAFF.

This chain uses TRBV19 with TRBJ1-4; 8 bases line up with TRBD1. Germline V gene lookup returns CDR1 LNHDA and CDR2 SQIVND (reference sequence). The CDR3 covers 13 residues. Losses at the gene ends were 10 bases for V and 8 bases for J; bases not matched to a gene: 9. The CDR3 DNA is TGTGCCACCCACGGACAGGGAGACGAAAAACTGTTTTTT. This gives the protein CATHGQGDEKLFF.